The TCR beta chain under discussion was sequenced for a study of shared clonotypes between healthy human individuals. Findings and caveats of the study: Naive CD4 clonotype sharing across a handful of donors was about 5%.

V was cut by 0 bases and J by 1 base, with 3 bases left in between. Per the germline V gene, CDR1 is SGHAT and CDR2 is FQNNGV. This CDR3 is 13 amino acids long. Original analysis: From ImmunoSEQ came sequences covering only the junction and carrying no quality scores, so filtering differed. The method was immunoSEQ multiplex PCR; TCRdb's version includes in-frame clones alone and lacks a portion of them. For V, J and clone size, that table is used; D and trimming come from the DNA. The sample lists about 1 million clones, about 75% occurring once. A word on this clone: Its antigen is unidentified. A much larger clonotype is one base distant, so this may be a read error. Additional DNA sequences in this sample encode the identical CDR3.

This chain connects TRBV11-2 to TRBJ1-1; D uncertain. The sequence derives from a man between 18 and 35 years old in good health. The sample was memory CD4+ T cells sorted from blood. Subset defined: CD45RA-negative fraction. DNA for the CDR3: TGTGCCAGCAGCTTAGAGGAGAACACTGAAGCTTTCTTT. It translates to CASSLEENTEAFF.